This T cell receptor beta chain came from a study of shared T cell receptors in the human thymus. The junction had 9 bases not matched to a gene; V was cut back by 6 bases and J by 0 bases. The length of the CDR3 is 17 residues. Germline V gene data show CDR1 as SQVTM and CDR2 as ANQGSEA. The repertoire was sequenced with immunoSEQ multiplex PCR; TCRdb's copy has only in-frame clones and lacks some. Here the sample spans approximately 490,000 clones, 70% to 80% being singletons. The sample also formed part of further work on human thymus T cells. That investigation notes: Immunologically healthy infants in Finland undergoing congenital heart defect surgery were the donors. Related work showed strongly overlapping thymic repertoires across unrelated individuals.

This chain links TRBV29-1 with TRBJ2-1; TRBD2 aligns across 12 bases. Sequenced: thymocytes. This TCR came from a boy younger than two with a congenital heart defect. CDR3 nucleotide sequence: TGCAGCGTGACTAGCGGGAGACCACCGGGCTCCTACAATGAGCAGTTCTTC. Protein product: CSVTSGRPPGSYNEQFF.